This TCR beta chain was captured in a study of identical twins. The CDR3 is 18 residues long. Trimming left V 1 base short and J 6 bases short, with 22 bases between. CDR1 and CDR2 (germline): LGHDT, YNNKEL (reference sequence). TCRdb reanalysed the 5' RACE reads using MiXCR and keeps one entry per CDR3 protein. The sample carries approximately 470,000 distinct CDR3 sequences, more than 13% recorded once. In this sample, this clonotype turned up a few times. The same data also went into a second study, on yellow fever vaccine responses in identical twins.

The sample was CD4+ T cells sorted from blood. The chain carries TRBV3-1 and TRBJ2-4; D is perhaps TRBD2 (6 bases). The source is a woman between 18 and 30 years old in good health. CDR3 nucleotides: TGTGCCAGCAGCCAAGCGGGACTGTTTGGGGAGAGGGGAAACATTCAGTACTTC. This translates into CASSQAGLFGERGNIQYF.